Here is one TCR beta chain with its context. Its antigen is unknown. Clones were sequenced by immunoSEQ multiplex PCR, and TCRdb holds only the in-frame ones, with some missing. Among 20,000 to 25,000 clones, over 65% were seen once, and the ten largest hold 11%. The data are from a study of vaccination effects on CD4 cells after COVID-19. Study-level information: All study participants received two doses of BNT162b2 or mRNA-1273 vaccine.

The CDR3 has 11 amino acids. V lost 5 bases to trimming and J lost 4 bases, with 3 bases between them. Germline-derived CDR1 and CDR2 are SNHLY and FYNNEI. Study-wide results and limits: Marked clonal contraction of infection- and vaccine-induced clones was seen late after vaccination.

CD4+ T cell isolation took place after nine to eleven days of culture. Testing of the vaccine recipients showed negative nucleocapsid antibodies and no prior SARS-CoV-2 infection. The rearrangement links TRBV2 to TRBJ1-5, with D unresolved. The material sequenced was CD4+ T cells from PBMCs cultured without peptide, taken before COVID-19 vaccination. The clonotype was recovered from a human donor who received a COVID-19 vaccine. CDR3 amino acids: CASSLNQPQHF. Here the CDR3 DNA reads TGTGCCAGCAGTCTAAATCAGCCCCAGCATTTT.